This paragraph reports one T cell receptor (beta chain). Its target is unknown. The PCR had 60 Vbeta and 13 Jbeta primers. Only in-frame clones appear in the TCRdb table, and some are missing; sequencing was by immunoSEQ multiplex PCR. Seen here are about 200,000 clones, more than 80% observed once, and the top ten hold about 3.1%. There were likely unrecorded immune exposures, though donors were nominally healthy when sampled. The data were taken from a study of cytomegalovirus exposure and HLA in healthy donors. Study-wide points: Cytomegalovirus-associated TCR beta chains were listed, numbering 150 to 200.

This receptor was obtained from a young man in good health and CMV-seronegative. The specimen was PBMCs.

The CDR3 here is CASSGQGLGTDTQYF. CDR3 bases: TGTGCCAGCAGCGGACAGGGGTTGGGCACAGATACGCAGTATTTT. V is TRBV7-3 and J is TRBJ2-3; 9 bases match TRBD1. CDR1 is SGHTA and CDR2 is FQGTGA in the germline V gene. This CDR3 is 15 amino acids long. V was pared by 5 bases and J by 1 base, with 4 bases of the junction left unmatched. Complete variable domain (other parts from reference TRBV7-3 and TRBJ2-3): GAGVSQTPSNKVTEKGKYVELRCDPISGHTALYWYRQSLGQGPEFLIYFQGTGAADDSGLPNDRFFAVRPEGSVSTLKIQRTERGDSAVYLCASSGQGLGTDTQYFGPGTRLTVL.